Below, 10 T cell receptor beta chains from the same sample are listed, as sequenced in a study of Graves' ophthalmopathy and Graves' hyperthyroidism. CDR3 regions of TCR beta were amplified from RNA transcripts. After a first-round RT-PCR with HTBI primers, a second-round multiplex PCR was run. MiXCR, run by TCRdb on the multiplex PCR reads, gives a single entry per CDR3 protein. The data contain around 590,000 distinct CDR3 sequences, under 40% of them singletons. The sequenced sample was peripheral blood or thyroid tissue (not recorded which). All receptors derive from an adult man with Graves' hyperthyroidism.

This clonotype was seen ten or more times. The chain recombines TRBV2 with TRBJ1-6, with D hard to call. The CDR3 covers 14 residues. The germline V and J ends were trimmed by 1 base and 11 bases, with 12 bases remaining between them. Germline CDR1 reads SNHLY; CDR2 reads FYNNEI. The CDR3 DNA reads TGTGCCAGCAGTGAAGGGGGAAGACTTGCACCCCTCCACTTT. It is translated as CASSEGGRLAPLHF.

A note on this clonotype: This may be a read error: a much more frequent sequence differs by one nucleotide. V usage is TRBV5-1 and J usage is TRBJ1-1; D not certain. The V and J ends lost 4 bases and 0 bases respectively, with 13 bases between them. The CDR3 covers 15 residues. Per the germline V gene, CDR1 is SGHRS and CDR2 is YFSETQ. The CDR3 nucleotides read TGCGCCAGCAGCCCGAGCGGGCGGCTGAACACTGAAGCTTTCTTT. Translated: CASSPSGRLNTEAFF.

This clonotype showed up many times. The chain couples TRBV20-1 to TRBJ1-5; D is ambiguous. CDR3 length equals 14 residues. Looked up from germline, CDR1 is DFQATT and CDR2 is SNEGSKA (reference sequence). The V end was cut by 0 bases, the J end by 4 bases, with 10 bases between. CDR3 coding DNA: TGCAGTGCTAGAGATCGAGGAGGGAATCAGCCCCAGCATTTT. Translated: CSARDRGGNQPQHF.

In its sample, this clonotype was seen a few times. This sequence joins TRBV19 and TRBJ1-5, with 9 bases matching TRBD1. The CDR3 totals 16 residues. V shed 3 bases, J shed 5 bases, and the junction held 8 bases outside the gene matches. From germline, CDR1 is LNHDA and CDR2 SQIVND (reference sequence). The CDR3 nucleotides read TGTGCCAGTAGTATTGGGGGACAGGGTGTCCATCAGCCCCAGCATTTT. Translation: CASSIGGQGVHQPQHF.

The gene calls are TRBV7-2 and TRBJ1-2; no firm D call. The CDR3 totals 16 residues. Trimming removed 0 bases at V and 0 bases at J, with 11 bases between. Per germline, CDR1 SGHTA and CDR2 FQGNSA. CDR3 sequence (DNA): TGTGCCAGCAGCTTAGCGTGGAGAGGGCCTAACTATGGCTACACCTTC. This gives the protein CASSLAWRGPNYGYTF.

This clonotype occurred many times. The V gene is TRBV24-1, the J gene TRBJ1-6; unclear D gene. CDR3 length: 12 amino acids. V was pared by 7 bases and J by 7 bases, with 7 bases between. Germline-derived CDR1 and CDR2 are KGHDR and SFDVKD. In nucleotides, the CDR3 is TGTGCCACCAGCGACAAGAATTCACCCCTCCACTTT. Translation: CATSDKNSPLHF.

The chain joins TRBV20-1 to TRBJ2-7; D is ambiguous. The CDR3 has 17 amino acids. Trimming removed 6 bases from V and 1 base from J, with 25 bases in between. Germline-derived CDR1 and CDR2 are DFQATT and SNEGSKA (reference sequence). The chain's CDR3 is CSATYWPYRTVSYEQYF. DNA of the CDR3: TGCAGTGCAACCTATTGGCCCTACAGAACAGTATCCTACGAGCAGTACTTC.

This clonotype was picked up a small number of times. The chain couples TRBV19 to TRBJ1-1; TRBD1 is a possible D gene (6 bases). CDR1 is LNHDA, CDR2 SQIVND, per germline (reference sequence). Trimming pared 6 bases from V and 5 bases from J, leaving 22 bases between. CDR3 length: 16 residues. In DNA form, the CDR3 reads TGTGCCAGTAGCCTAAGAGGGGGGATGGGTCGGACTGAAGCTTTCTTT. Its translation is CASSLRGGMGRTEAFF.

This sequence joins TRBV10-2 and TRBJ1-6; D is uncertain. There are 12 residues in the CDR3. Trimming left V 7 bases short and J 7 bases short, with 8 bases between. Germline V gene lookup returns CDR1 WSHSY and CDR2 SAAADI. The CDR3: CASKGTNSPLHF. DNA of the CDR3: TGCGCCAGCAAGGGAACGAATTCACCCCTCCACTTT.

This clonotype was seen at least ten times. V and J are TRBV29-1 and TRBJ1-1; a possible D gene is TRBD1 (6 bases). The CDR3 contains 14 residues. V was shortened by 5 bases and J by 0 bases, with 13 bases between the two germline ends. Germline CDR1 SQVTM, CDR2 ANQGSEA. The CDR3 sequence is CSVKDSVMNTEAFF. The CDR3 DNA is TGCAGCGTTAAGGACAGTGTTATGAACACTGAAGCTTTCTTT.